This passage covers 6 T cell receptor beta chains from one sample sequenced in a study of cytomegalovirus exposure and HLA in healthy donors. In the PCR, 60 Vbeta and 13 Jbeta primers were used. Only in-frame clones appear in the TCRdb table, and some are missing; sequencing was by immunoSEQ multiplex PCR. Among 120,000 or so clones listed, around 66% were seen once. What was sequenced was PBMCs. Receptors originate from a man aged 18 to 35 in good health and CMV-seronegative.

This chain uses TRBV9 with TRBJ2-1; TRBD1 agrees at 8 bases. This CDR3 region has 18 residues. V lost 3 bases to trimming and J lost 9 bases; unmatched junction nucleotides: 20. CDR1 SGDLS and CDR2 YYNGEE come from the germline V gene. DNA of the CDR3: TGTGCCAGCAGCGGATTACTTTCGCCGGGACAGGCGACCGGTGAGCAGTTCTTC. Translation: CASSGLLSPGQATGEQFF.

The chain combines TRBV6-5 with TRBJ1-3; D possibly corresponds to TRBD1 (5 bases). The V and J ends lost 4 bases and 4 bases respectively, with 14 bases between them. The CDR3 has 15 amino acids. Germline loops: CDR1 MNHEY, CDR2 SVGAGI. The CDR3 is CASSSPRRAGNTIYF. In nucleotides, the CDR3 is TGTGCCAGCAGTTCCCCCCGCAGGGCCGGAAACACCATATATTTT.

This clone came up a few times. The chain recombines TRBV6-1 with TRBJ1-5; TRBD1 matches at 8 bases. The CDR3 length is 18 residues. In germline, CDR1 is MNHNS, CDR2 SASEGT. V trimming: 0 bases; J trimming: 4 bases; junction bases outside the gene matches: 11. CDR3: CASSEATGQGLLNQPQHF. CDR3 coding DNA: TGTGCCAGCAGTGAAGCAACCGGACAGGGCCTTTTGAATCAGCCCCAGCATTTT.

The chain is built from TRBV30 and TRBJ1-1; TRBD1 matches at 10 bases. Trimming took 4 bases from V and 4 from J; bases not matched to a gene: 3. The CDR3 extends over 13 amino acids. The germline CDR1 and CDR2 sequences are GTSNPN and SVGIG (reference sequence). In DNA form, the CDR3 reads TGTGCCTGGATGGGGGACAGGGGCACTGAAGCTTTCTTT. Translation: CAWMGDRGTEAFF. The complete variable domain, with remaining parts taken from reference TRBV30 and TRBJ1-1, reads SQTIHQWPATLVQPVGSPLSLECTVEGTSNPNLYWYRQAAGRGLQLLFYSVGIGQISSEVPQNLSASRPQDRQFILSSKKLLLSDSGFYLCAWMGDRGTEAFFGQGTRLTVV.

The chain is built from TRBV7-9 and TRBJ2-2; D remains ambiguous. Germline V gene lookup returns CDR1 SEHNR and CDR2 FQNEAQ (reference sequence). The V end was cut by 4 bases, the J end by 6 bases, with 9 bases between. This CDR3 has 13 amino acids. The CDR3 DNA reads TGTGCCAGCAGCTCCCAGTTGTCCGGGGAGCTGTTTTTT. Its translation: CASSSQLSGELFF.

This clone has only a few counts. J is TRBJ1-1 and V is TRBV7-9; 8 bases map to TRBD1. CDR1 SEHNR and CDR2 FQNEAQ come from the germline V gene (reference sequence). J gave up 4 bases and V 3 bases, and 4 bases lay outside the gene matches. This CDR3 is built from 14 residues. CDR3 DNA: TGTGCCAGCAGCTTTTTAACAGGGGGCACTGAAGCTTTCTTT. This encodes CASSFLTGGTEAFF. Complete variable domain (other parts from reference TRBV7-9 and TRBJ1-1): DTGVSQNPRHKITKRGQNVTFRCDPISEHNRLYWYRQTLGQGPEFLTYFQNEAQLEKSRLLSDRFSAERPKGSFSTLEIQRTEQGDSAMYLCASSFLTGGTEAFFGQGTRLTVV.